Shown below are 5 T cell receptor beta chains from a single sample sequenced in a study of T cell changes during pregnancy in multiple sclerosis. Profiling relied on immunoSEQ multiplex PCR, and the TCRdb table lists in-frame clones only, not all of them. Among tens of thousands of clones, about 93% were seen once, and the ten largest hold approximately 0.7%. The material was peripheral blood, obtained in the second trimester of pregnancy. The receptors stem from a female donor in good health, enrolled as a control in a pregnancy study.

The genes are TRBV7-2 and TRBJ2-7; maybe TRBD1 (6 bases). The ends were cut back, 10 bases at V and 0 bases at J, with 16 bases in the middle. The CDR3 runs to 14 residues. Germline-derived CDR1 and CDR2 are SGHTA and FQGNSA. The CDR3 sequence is CATRTDPSSYEQYF. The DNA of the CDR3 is TGTGCCACCAGGACAGACCCTAGCTCCTACGAGCAGTACTTC.

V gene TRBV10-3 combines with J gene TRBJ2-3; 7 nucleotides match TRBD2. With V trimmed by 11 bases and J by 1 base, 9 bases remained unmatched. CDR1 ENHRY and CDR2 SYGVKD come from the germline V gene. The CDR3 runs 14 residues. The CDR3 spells CAASGRERTDTQYF. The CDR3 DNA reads TGTGCCGCATCCGGGCGGGAGCGCACAGATACGCAGTATTTT.

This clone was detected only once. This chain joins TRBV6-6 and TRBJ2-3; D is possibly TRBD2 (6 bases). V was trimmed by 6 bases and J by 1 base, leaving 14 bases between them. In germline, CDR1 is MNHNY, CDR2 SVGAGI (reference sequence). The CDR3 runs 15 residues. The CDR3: CASSRNGGGTDTQYF. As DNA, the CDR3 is TGTGCCAGCAGCCGCAACGGGGGAGGCACAGATACGCAGTATTTT.

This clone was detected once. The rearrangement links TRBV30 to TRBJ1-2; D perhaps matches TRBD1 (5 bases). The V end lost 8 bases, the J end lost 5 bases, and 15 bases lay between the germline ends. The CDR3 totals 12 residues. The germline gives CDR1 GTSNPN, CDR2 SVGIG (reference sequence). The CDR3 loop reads CAQPRQTYGYTF. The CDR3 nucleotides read TGTGCCCAACCACGACAGACGTATGGCTACACCTTC. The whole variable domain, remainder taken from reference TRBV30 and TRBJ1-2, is SQTIHQWPATLVQPVGSPLSLECTVEGTSNPNLYWYRQAAGRGLQLLFYSVGIGQISSEVPQNLSASRPQDRQFILSSKKLLLSDSGFYLCAQPRQTYGYTFGSGTRLTVV.

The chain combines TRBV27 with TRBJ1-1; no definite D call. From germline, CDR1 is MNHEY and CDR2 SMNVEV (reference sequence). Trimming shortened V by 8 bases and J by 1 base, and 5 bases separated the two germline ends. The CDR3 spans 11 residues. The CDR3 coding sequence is TGTGCCAGCCGACAGAACACTGAAGCTTTCTTT. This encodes CASRQNTEAFF.